The 10 T cell receptor beta chains in this list originate from one sample, sequenced in a study of CD8 T cells in Susac syndrome. Reverse transcription of 0.5 to 1 ug RNA used random hexamers. From the immunoSEQ multiplex PCR reads, TCRdb called clonotypes with MiXCR, one entry per CDR3 protein. The sample lists about 140,000 distinct CDR3 sequences, 85% to 95% occurring once. Material: CD4+ T cells from PBMCs. The receptors shown here come from a human donor with Susac syndrome.

This clonotype occurred once. The genes are TRBV29-1 and TRBJ2-7; TRBD1 aligns across 8 bases. There are 14 residues in the CDR3. The germline V gene encodes CDR1 SQVTM and CDR2 ANQGSEA. With 6 bases clipped from V and 6 bases from J, the junction kept 13 bases outside the gene matches. CDR3 in DNA: TGCAGCGTAGCCCCCGGGACAGGTAGGGCCGAGCAGTACTTC. Residues: CSVAPGTGRAEQYF.

The gene calls are TRBV7-3 and TRBJ2-2, with D possibly TRBD2 on 6 matching bases. Between the trimmed V and J ends, which lost 1 base and 2 bases, there was a span of 11 bases. CDR1 is SGHTA and CDR2 is FQGTGA in the germline V gene. This CDR3 has 16 amino acids. The CDR3 nucleotides are TGTGCCAGCAGCTTAAATGGAGGGGCCAACACCGGGGAGCTGTTTTTT. This sequence encodes CASSLNGGANTGELFF.

This chain uses TRBV15 with TRBJ1-3, with D unresolved. Germline CDR1 LNHNV, CDR2 YYDKDF (reference sequence). The V gene lost 0 bases and the J gene lost 5 bases, with 5 bases spanning the gap. The length of the CDR3 is 13 residues. DNA for the CDR3: TGTGCCACCAGCAGAGATTATCGAAACACCATATATTTT. Translation: CATSRDYRNTIYF.

The chain carries TRBV18 and TRBJ2-7, with TRBD1 identical over 7 bases. The CDR3 covers 15 residues. V shed 0 bases, J shed 2 bases, and the junction held 4 bases outside the gene matches. Germline V gene sequence: CDR1 KGHSH, CDR2 LQKENI. Written as DNA, the CDR3 is TGTGCCAGCTCACCACCGGAACAGGGGACCTACGAGCAGTACTTC. Protein: CASSPPEQGTYEQYF.

With regard to this clonotype: One end of the junction varies from germline; a read error may be responsible. The chain couples TRBV20-1 to TRBJ1-1, with D uncertain. The CDR3 is 14 amino acids. Germline assignment: CDR1 DFQATT and CDR2 SNEGSKA (reference sequence). The CDR3 DNA reads as TGCAGTGCGAGAGGAGGCAGAATTAACACTGAAGCTTTCTTT. This encodes CSARGGRINTEAFF.

This sequence joins TRBV28 and TRBJ2-3; possibly TRBD2 for D (6 bases). V was cut by 11 bases and J by 2 bases, with 8 bases left in between. The CDR3 runs 11 residues. CDR1 MDHEN and CDR2 SYDVKM come from the germline V gene. The CDR3 loop reads CAGGDTDTQYF. CDR3 nucleotides: TGTGCCGGCGGGGACACAGATACGCAGTATTTT.

This sequence joins TRBV30 and TRBJ2-7; D gene uncertain. Looked up from germline, CDR1 is GTSNPN and CDR2 is SVGIG (reference sequence). CDR3 size: 11 residues. V lost 5 bases, J lost 5 bases, and 10 bases lay in between. The CDR3 loop is CAWGRSHEQYF. DNA for the CDR3: TGTGCCTGGGGTAGGAGCCACGAGCAGTACTTC.

This chain links TRBV7-3 with TRBJ1-1; perhaps TRBD1 as D (5 bases). The CDR3 covers 14 residues. CDR1 and CDR2 from the germline V gene are SGHTA and FQGTGA. The ends were cut back, 5 bases at V and 3 bases at J, with 13 bases in the middle. CDR3 coding DNA: TGTGCCAGCAGCCCGGGGGAGCGGGACACTGAAGCTTTCTTT. Its protein product is CASSPGERDTEAFF.

The chain carries TRBV5-1 and TRBJ2-7, with D unresolved. This CDR3 contains 15 residues. Trimming took 0 bases from V and 2 from J, leaving 12 bases between them. The germline gives CDR1 SGHRS, CDR2 YFSETQ. In DNA form, the CDR3 reads TGCGCCAGCAGCTTGGTTTCGGGTGGGGCCTACGAGCAGTACTTC. Amino acid sequence: CASSLVSGGAYEQYF. Full variable domain (rest looked up from reference TRBV5-1 and TRBJ2-7): KAGVTQTPRYLIKTRGQQVTLSCSPISGHRSVSWYQQTPGQGLQFLFEYFSETQRNKGNFPGRFSGRQFSNSRSEMNVSTLELGDSALYLCASSLVSGGAYEQYFGPGTRLTVT.

The V and J genes are TRBV27 and TRBJ2-1; 10 positions agree with TRBD2. J was trimmed by 3 bases and V by 3 bases; bases with no gene match: 2. The CDR3 has 15 amino acids. Per germline, CDR1 MNHEY and CDR2 SMNVEV (reference sequence). The CDR3 DNA follows: TGTGCCAGCAGTTTGAGACTAGCGGGCTACAATGAGCAGTTCTTC. Protein: CASSLRLAGYNEQFF.